What follows are 20 T cell receptor beta chains derived from one specimen sequenced in a study of T-cell reconstitution after alpha-beta-depleted transplantation in children. It was with unique molecular identifiers that the TCRbeta library was prepared. TCRdb ran MiXCR on the PCR reads and lists one entry per CDR3 protein. The profile shows about 290,000 distinct CDR3 sequences, 10% of them singletons. The sequences come from PBMCs, collected before TCRalphabeta/CD19-depleted stem cell transplant. These receptors were obtained from a boy under three years old with acute myeloid leukemia, due to receive a stem cell transplant.

This clonotype was found a few times. This sequence joins TRBV30 and TRBJ1-2; TRBD1 agrees at 7 bases. Germline CDR1 GTSNPN, CDR2 SVGIG (reference sequence). Losses at the gene ends were 2 bases for V and 2 bases for J; bases not matched to a gene: 2. CDR3 length: 13 residues. CDR3 in amino acids: CAWSPGGNYGYTF. As DNA, the CDR3 is TGTGCCTGGAGTCCAGGGGGGAACTATGGCTACACCTTC.

This clonotype showed up just once. The chain is built from TRBV20-1 and TRBJ2-1; D is unclear. Trimming left V 3 bases short and J 0 bases short, with 9 bases between. This CDR3 comprises 14 residues. Germline CDR1 reads DFQATT; CDR2 reads SNEGSKA (reference sequence). The CDR3 region is CSASQTGSYNEQFF. In DNA form, the CDR3 reads TGCAGTGCTAGCCAAACGGGCTCCTACAATGAGCAGTTCTTC.

This clonotype was seen only a few times. The V and J genes are TRBV7-2 and TRBJ2-5; TRBD2 matches at 12 bases. Germline trimming cut 4 bases from V and 5 bases from J; bases unmatched to any gene: 5. The CDR3 extends over 15 amino acids. Germline values: CDR1 SGHTA, CDR2 FQGNSA. DNA for the CDR3: TGTGCCAGCAGCTCTAGCGGGAGGGCCCGGGAGACCCAGTACTTC. Its translation: CASSSSGRARETQYF.

This clonotype occurred many times. The chain is built from TRBV5-1 and TRBJ2-7; 7 positions agree with TRBD1. The length of the CDR3 is 14 residues. Germline CDR1 is SGHRS and CDR2 is YFSETQ. V dropped 3 bases and J dropped 5; count of bases not matched to a gene: 8. CDR3 amino acids: CASSWVGQVDEQYF. In nucleotides, the CDR3 is TGCGCCAGCAGCTGGGTTGGACAGGTGGACGAGCAGTACTTC.

This clonotype has a count of ten or more. The chain is built from TRBV5-8 and TRBJ2-3; 9 bases line up with TRBD1. The germline V gene has CDR1 SGHTS and CDR2 YDEGEE. With 4 bases clipped from V and 2 bases from J, the junction kept 5 bases outside the gene matches. CDR3 length: 15 amino acids. CDR3 DNA sequence: TGTGCCAGCAGCCCCGGGACAGGGACCACAGATACGCAGTATTTT. This encodes CASSPGTGTTDTQYF.

This clonotype appeared many times. The chain is built from TRBV12-3 or TRBV12-4 and TRBJ2-7; D possibly corresponds to TRBD2 (5 bases). The CDR3 totals 12 residues. V was cut by 5 bases and J by 7 bases, with 12 bases left in between. CDR3 sequence reads: CASSPTGWEQYF. The CDR3 DNA follows: TGTGCCAGCAGTCCGACGGGGTGGGAGCAGTACTTC.

This clonotype showed up just a few times. This sequence joins TRBV24-1 and TRBJ2-1, with TRBD2 matching over 10 bases. Trimming removed 0 bases from V and 8 bases from J; junction bases left unmatched: 9. This CDR3 is 17 amino acids long. CDR1 is KGHDR and CDR2 is SFDVKD in the germline V gene. The CDR3 sequence: CATSDLQAGGPGDEQFF. The CDR3 DNA sequence: TGTGCCACCAGTGATTTGCAAGCGGGGGGGCCGGGTGATGAGCAGTTCTTC.

This clonotype was seen many times. The chain couples TRBV5-1 to TRBJ2-7; D uncertain. Germline assignment: CDR1 SGHRS and CDR2 YFSETQ. CDR3 length: 11 amino acids. Trimming took off 4 bases at V and 3 bases at J, with 5 bases between the two ends. The DNA of the CDR3 is TGCGCCAGCAGCGGAGACTACGAGCAGTACTTC. Translating it yields CASSGDYEQYF.

This clonotype has a count of ten or more. This sequence joins TRBV2 and TRBJ2-3; 11 bases are shared with TRBD2. The germline CDR1 and CDR2 sequences are SNHLY and FYNNEI. The J segment lost 6 bases and the V segment lost 0 bases, leaving 5 bases of the junction unmatched. This CDR3 contains 16 residues. CDR3 protein: CASSEALIAGGDTQYF. The CDR3 nucleotides read TGTGCCAGCAGTGAAGCGTTGATAGCGGGAGGGGATACGCAGTATTTT.

This clonotype was seen more than once but under ten times. The chain joins TRBV27 to TRBJ1-5; tentatively, D is TRBD1 (5 bases). This CDR3 comprises 16 residues. Germline lookup yields CDR1 MNHEY and CDR2 SMNVEV (reference sequence). With 3 bases removed from V and 5 bases from J, the gap between germline ends came to 17 bases. The CDR3 region has the DNA TGTGCCAGCAGTTTTCTCGGGCAGGGACGAGATCAGCCCCAGCATTTT. Translation gives CASSFLGQGRDQPQHF.

To note about this clonotype: It may be a read error: a sequence one base away is much more abundant. The chain carries TRBV7-8 and TRBJ2-2, with 9 bases aligning to TRBD2. Germline CDR1 reads SGHVS; CDR2 reads FQNEAQ. The CDR3 is 17 amino acids. CDR3 loop: CASGLPLAGTNTGELFF. The DNA for the CDR3 is TGTGCCAGCGGCTTGCCGCTAGCGGGAACGAACACCGGGGAGCTGTTTTTT.

This clonotype was found many times. V and J are TRBV5-1 and TRBJ2-3; 9 positions agree with TRBD2. The germline CDR1 and CDR2 sequences are SGHRS and YFSETQ. After removal of 0 bases from V and 2 bases from J, the junction contained 4 bases not matched to a gene. The CDR3 totals 16 residues. CDR3 DNA sequence: TGCGCCAGCAGCTTGGACGCGGGAGGGAACACAGATACGCAGTATTTT. Its translation: CASSLDAGGNTDTQYF.

This clonotype came up many times. CDR3 loop: CASSPTGGAGANVLTF. The DNA of the CDR3 is TGTGCCAGCAGTCCCACAGGGGGGGCTGGGGCCAACGTCCTGACTTTC. The rearrangement joins TRBV12-3 or TRBV12-4 to TRBJ2-6, with D perhaps TRBD1 (8 bases). V was cut by 5 bases and J by 2 bases, with 13 bases left in between. CDR3 size: 16 residues.

The gene calls are TRBV11-2 and TRBJ2-5, with 7 bases that match TRBD2. V lost 1 base to trimming and J lost 5 bases; unmatched junction nucleotides: 4. CDR3 length: 14 residues. CDR1 SGHAT and CDR2 FQNNGV come from the germline V gene. Here the CDR3 DNA reads TGTGCCAGCAGCTTAGGGAAGGGAGGGGAGACCCAGTACTTC. It yields the protein CASSLGKGGETQYF.

The sample holds many counts of this clonotype. The chain combines TRBV29-1 with TRBJ2-2; 7 bases match TRBD1. J gave up 4 bases and V 3 bases, and 5 bases lay outside the gene matches. The CDR3 loop spans 14 amino acids. Per the germline V gene, CDR1 is SQVTM and CDR2 is ANQGSEA. CDR3 DNA: TGCAGCGTTGATGGTGACAGGGTCACCGGGGAGCTGTTTTTT. Translated, it gives CSVDGDRVTGELFF.

At least ten counts were recorded for this clonotype. The V call is TRBV7-2, the J call TRBJ1-1, with D possibly TRBD1 on 6 matching bases. This CDR3 has 15 residues. V was cut by 3 bases and J by 2 bases, with 13 bases left in between. Germline assignment: CDR1 SGHTA and CDR2 FQGNSA. The chain's CDR3 is CASSFRGHFNTEAFF. In nucleotides, the CDR3 is TGTGCCAGCAGCTTCAGGGGACACTTTAACACTGAAGCTTTCTTT.

This clonotype was counted many times. A junction boundary mismatches the germline segment, possibly from a read error. The rearrangement links TRBV7-6 to TRBJ2-4; D unresolved. The germline CDR1 and CDR2 sequences are SGHVS and FNYEAQ. The CDR3 runs to 11 residues. CDR3 coding DNA: TGTGCCAGCAGCTTATTCCCCCTCCTTAACTTC. Its protein product is CASSLFPLLNF.

This clonotype was found many times. V is TRBV11-1 and J is TRBJ2-5; D call uncertain. This CDR3 contains 14 residues. The germline V gene has CDR1 SGHAT and CDR2 FQDESV (reference sequence). Deletions cut 2 bases from V and 0 bases from J, with 7 bases between. CDR3 nucleotide sequence: TGTGCCAGCAGCTTAAACATTTACCAAGAGACCCAGTACTTC. This codes for CASSLNIYQETQYF.

This clonotype was seen many times. The V and J genes are TRBV13 and TRBJ2-7; tentatively, D is TRBD2 (6 bases). The V gene's germline CDR1 is PRHDT and CDR2 FYEKMQ (reference sequence). V was shortened by 0 bases and J by 1 base, with 10 bases between the two germline ends. The CDR3 spans 15 residues. The CDR3 region has the DNA TGTGCCAGCAGCTTAGGAAAACTAGCATCCTACGAGCAGTACTTC. It is translated as CASSLGKLASYEQYF.

This clonotype was seen repeatedly, ten times or more. The J gene is TRBJ1-2, the V gene TRBV25-1; possibly TRBD1 for D (6 bases). The CDR3 has 15 amino acids. Germline V gene data show CDR1 as MGHDK and CDR2 as SYGVNS. V lost 4 bases to trimming and J lost 4 bases, with 16 bases between them. The CDR3 nucleotides are TGTGCCAGCAGTGTACACAGGGACGGGGCCTATGGCTACACCTTC. Amino acid sequence: CASSVHRDGAYGYTF.